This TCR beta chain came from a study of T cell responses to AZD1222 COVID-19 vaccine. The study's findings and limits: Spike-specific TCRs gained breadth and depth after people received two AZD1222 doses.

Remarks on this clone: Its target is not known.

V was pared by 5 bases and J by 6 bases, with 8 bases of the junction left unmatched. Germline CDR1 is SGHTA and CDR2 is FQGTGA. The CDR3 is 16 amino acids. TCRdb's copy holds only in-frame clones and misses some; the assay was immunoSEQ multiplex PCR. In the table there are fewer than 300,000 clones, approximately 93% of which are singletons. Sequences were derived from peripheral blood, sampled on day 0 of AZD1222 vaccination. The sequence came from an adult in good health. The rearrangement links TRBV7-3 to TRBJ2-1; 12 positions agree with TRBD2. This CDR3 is CASSPYPGLAGNEQFF. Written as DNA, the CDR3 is TGTGCCAGCAGCCCTTACCCGGGACTAGCGGGCAATGAGCAGTTCTTC.